A selection of T cell receptor beta chains follows, all from one sample in a study of brain T cells in children with intractable seizures. Some clones are missing from TCRdb's copy, which holds only in-frame ones; the method was immunoSEQ multiplex PCR. The sample comprises about 340,000 clones, over 90% of which are singletons, and about 6% rests with the top ten. The sequences come from peripheral blood, collected more than 4 months after surgery. All receptors derive from a boy younger than two with tuberous sclerosis and intractable seizures. CDR3s include the opening cysteine and the closing phenylalanine or tryptophan. The D gene is left open where the match is weak. Size is stated for part of the rows, as once, few or many counts, or as a class when the clone is expanded.

cdr3_nt,cdr3_aa,j_call,d_call,clone_size,v_call
TGTGCCAGCAGATACAGGGGGGAGCACTATGGCTACACCTTC,CASRYRGEHYGYTF,TRBJ1-2,TRBD1,NA,TRBV28
TGTGCCACCAGTGATCATAATAAGGGTCGAGGGGCCAACGTCCTGACTTTC,CATSDHNKGRGANVLTF,TRBJ2-6,NA,NA,TRBV24-1
TGTGCCAGCAGCTTAGCGCTGGGACAGGGGACGACCGGGGACACCATATATTTT,CASSLALGQGTTGDTIYF,TRBJ1-3,TRBD1,NA,TRBV7-9
TGTGCCAGCAGAAGACCCCCGGGTGAAGCTTTCTTT,CASRRPPGEAFF,TRBJ1-1,NA,NA,TRBV12-3/TRBV12-4
TGTGCCAGCAGCCCCTCGCGAGGGGGCATGCACGAGCAGTACTTC,CASSPSRGGMHEQYF,TRBJ2-7,TRBD1,NA,TRBV9
TGCGCCAGCAGCCTGATAGCGGGAGGCCGCAATGAGCAGTTCTTC,CASSLIAGGRNEQFF,TRBJ2-1,TRBD2,once,TRBV4-1
TGTGCCAGCAGTCGACAGGGGGCCCTATATAATTCACCCCTCCACTTT,CASSRQGALYNSPLHF,TRBJ1-6,TRBD1,NA,TRBV6-2/TRBV6-3
TGTGCCAGCAGCATACGCACAGATACGCAGTATTTT,CASSIRTDTQYF,TRBJ2-3,NA,NA,TRBV13
TGTGCCAGCAGCCTCCAGGTTGGGGCCCTCACAGATACGCAGTATTTT,CASSLQVGALTDTQYF,TRBJ2-3,NA,once,TRBV3-1/TRBV3-2
TGTGCCAGCATGGGGACAGGATATAGCAATCAGCCCCAGCATTTT,CASMGTGYSNQPQHF,TRBJ1-5,TRBD1,NA,TRBV2
TGTGCCAGAAGCTTGAGGGACAGCACAGATACGCAGTATTTT,CARSLRDSTDTQYF,TRBJ2-3,NA,NA,TRBV5-3
TGTGCCAGCAGTTTACTCCTTAGCGGGGGGGGCTTCGAGCAGTACTTC,CASSLLLSGGGFEQYF,TRBJ2-7,TRBD2,NA,TRBV28
TGTGCCAGCAGTTTAGATAGCGGGGGGGCCGGGGTCAACGAGCAGTACTTC,CASSLDSGGAGVNEQYF,TRBJ2-7,TRBD2,NA,TRBV27
TGCGCCAGCAGCGGCAGGGGGAACACCGGGGAGCTGTTTTTT,CASSGRGNTGELFF,TRBJ2-2,NA,NA,TRBV5-1
TGTGCCAGCAGCTTAGGGACTAGCGGGAGTAGGGTCGGGGAGCTGTTTTTT,CASSLGTSGSRVGELFF,TRBJ2-2,TRBD2,NA,TRBV5-4
TGTGCCAGCCGCCCCCGGCCTGCGAATACCGGGGAGCTGTTTTTT,CASRPRPANTGELFF,TRBJ2-2,NA,NA,TRBV27
TGTGCCAGCAGCGTAGGGGTAATAGCGGGAGGTCGATCTACCTTAATTAGCACAGATACGCAGTATTTT,CASSVGVIAGGRSTLISTDTQYF,TRBJ2-3,TRBD2,NA,TRBV9
TGTGCTAGTGGCCCAGAACAGGGGTTCGCAGATACGCAGTATTTT,CASGPEQGFADTQYF,TRBJ2-3,TRBD1,NA,TRBV12-5